The source of this T cell receptor (beta chain) is a study of response to subunit inactivated influenza vaccine. Comments on this clonotype: What it binds is unknown.

Broader study findings: Authors suggested few new T cells are recruited by each seasonal influenza vaccination.

Using its own MiXCR run on the RT-PCR reads, TCRdb lists one record per CDR3 protein. The sample has 500,000 to 600,000 distinct CDR3 sequences, approximately 12% seen once. Trimming cost V 4 bases and J 0 bases, with 12 bases left between them. The CDR3 runs 15 residues. Germline CDR1 SGHNT, CDR2 YYREEE (reference sequence). The genes are TRBV5-4 and TRBJ2-3; D perhaps matches TRBD2 (6 bases). The clonotype was recovered from a man in his forties or fifties who received an inactivated influenza vaccine. This sample comprised PBMCs from blood, obtained on the day of vaccination. The CDR3 loop reads CASSQGTPSTDTQYF. The CDR3 DNA reads TGTGCCAGCAGCCAAGGGACTCCTAGCACAGATACGCAGTATTTT.